This T cell receptor beta chain was sequenced for a study of blood T cell repertoires in COVID-19. Across the study: T cells, B-cell-depleted T cells, or PBMCs provided the cDNA or gDNA that served as material.

This CDR3 region has 17 residues. Germline trimming cut 0 bases from V and 3 bases from J; bases unmatched to any gene: 7. Germline CDR1 is SGDLS and CDR2 is YYNGEE. Original processing notes: Scientists estimated how many nucleated cells there were by amplifying reference gene primers. Sequencing was performed with immunoSEQ multiplex PCR; in TCRdb, only in-frame clones are kept and a portion is missing. V, J and clone size are those of that table, while D and trimming were read from the DNA. The sample consists of 50,000 to 70,000 clones, 70% to 90% of them appearing once. The sequenced sample consisted of peripheral blood. The TCR originated in a man aged 55-75 years with acute or convalescent COVID-19. The chain joins TRBV9 to TRBJ2-3; 10 nucleotides agree with TRBD2. This CDR3 is CASSVGSSGSETDTQYF. Here the CDR3 DNA reads TGTGCCAGCAGCGTAGGTTCTAGCGGGAGTGAAACAGATACGCAGTATTTT.